These T cell receptor beta chains were read from a single sample in a study of cytomegalovirus exposure and HLA in healthy donors. Sequencing used immunoSEQ multiplex PCR; TCRdb keeps in-frame clones, though not all of them. This sample has about 140,000 clones; 80% occur once, and the top ten carry around 4.9%. The source material was PBMCs. The receptors originated from a male donor in good health and CMV-seronegative. Each CDR3 is given with its conserved first and last residue. Fields, in order: D gene, J gene, clone size, V gene, CDR3 protein, CDR3 DNA. The D gene is left open where the match is weak. Not all rows give a size; the values are once, few, many and, for expanded clones, a class.

D gene: TRBD1; J gene: TRBJ1-4; clone size: few; V gene: TRBV6-1; CDR3 protein: CASTQGQGRNEKLFF; CDR3 DNA: TGTGCCAGCACCCAGGGACAGGGGCGTAATGAAAAACTGTTTTTT
D gene: TRBD1; J gene: TRBJ2-1; clone size: NA; V gene: TRBV6-5; CDR3 protein: CASSYLGTGANNEQFF; CDR3 DNA: TGTGCCAGCAGTTACCTAGGGACAGGGGCGAACAATGAGCAGTTCTTC
D gene: TRBD1; J gene: TRBJ1-2; clone size: NA; V gene: TRBV5-1; CDR3 protein: CASSLGQGDGGYTF; CDR3 DNA: TGCGCCAGCAGCTTGGGGCAGGGGGATGGGGGCTACACCTTC
D gene: NA; J gene: TRBJ2-1; clone size: NA; V gene: TRBV7-3; CDR3 protein: CASSPDPQGVEQFF; CDR3 DNA: TGTGCCAGCAGTCCAGACCCACAGGGAGTCGAGCAGTTCTTC
D gene: TRBD2; J gene: TRBJ2-7; clone size: NA; V gene: TRBV30; CDR3 protein: CAWSVRGTSPYEQYF; CDR3 DNA: TGTGCCTGGAGTGTGAGGGGGACTAGCCCCTACGAGCAGTACTTC
D gene: NA; J gene: TRBJ1-6; clone size: NA; V gene: TRBV5-1; CDR3 protein: CASTVGGGPPSPLHF; CDR3 DNA: TGCGCCAGCACAGTCGGCGGGGGGCCCCCTTCACCCCTCCACTTT
D gene: NA; J gene: TRBJ1-5; clone size: NA; V gene: TRBV2; CDR3 protein: CASRRDLTLPQHF; CDR3 DNA: TGTGCCAGCCGCCGGGACTTAACATTGCCCCAGCATTTT
D gene: TRBD2; J gene: TRBJ2-7; clone size: NA; V gene: TRBV27; CDR3 protein: CASSATPGTSGFYEQYF; CDR3 DNA: TGTGCCAGCAGTGCTACCCCCGGGACTAGCGGCTTCTACGAGCAGTACTTC
D gene: TRBD2; J gene: TRBJ2-1; clone size: NA; V gene: TRBV7-9; CDR3 protein: CASSTTTSGGASNEQFF; CDR3 DNA: TGTGCCAGCAGCACCACGACTAGCGGGGGGGCCAGTAATGAGCAGTTCTTC
D gene: NA; J gene: TRBJ1-3; clone size: few; V gene: TRBV7-9; CDR3 protein: CASSGFSRENTIYF; CDR3 DNA: TGTGCCAGCAGCGGGTTTAGTCGGGAAAACACCATATATTTT
D gene: TRBD2; J gene: TRBJ2-3; clone size: NA; V gene: TRBV7-9; CDR3 protein: CASSLVAGGLTDTQYF; CDR3 DNA: TGTGCCAGCAGCTTAGTAGCGGGGGGGCTCACAGATACGCAGTATTTT
D gene: NA; J gene: TRBJ2-5; clone size: NA; V gene: TRBV5-1; CDR3 protein: CASSQTPPETQYF; CDR3 DNA: TGCGCCAGCAGCCAGACACCCCCAGAGACCCAGTACTTC
D gene: TRBD2; J gene: TRBJ2-1; clone size: NA; V gene: TRBV6-6; CDR3 protein: CASTIISGGQQFF; CDR3 DNA: TGTGCCAGCACGATCATAAGCGGGGGACAACAGTTCTTC
D gene: NA; J gene: TRBJ1-2; clone size: NA; V gene: TRBV30; CDR3 protein: CAWSWGRDGYTF; CDR3 DNA: TGTGCCTGGAGTTGGGGCCGGGATGGCTACACCTTC
D gene: NA; J gene: TRBJ1-1; clone size: NA; V gene: TRBV6-5; CDR3 protein: CASRRERTANTEAFF; CDR3 DNA: TGTGCCAGCAGAAGGGAGCGGACAGCGAACACTGAAGCTTTCTTT
D gene: NA; J gene: TRBJ1-4; clone size: NA; V gene: TRBV5-4; CDR3 protein: CASSSGLPRTNEKLFF; CDR3 DNA: TGTGCCAGCAGCTCGGGACTCCCGCGGACTAATGAAAAACTGTTTTTT
D gene: TRBD1; J gene: TRBJ1-1; clone size: NA; V gene: TRBV6-5; CDR3 protein: CASSSRSMTGRAFF; CDR3 DNA: TGTGCCAGCAGTTCCCGCTCTATGACAGGGCGGGCTTTCTTT
D gene: NA; J gene: TRBJ1-5; clone size: NA; V gene: TRBV4-1; CDR3 protein: CASSHKTVSGLRGHQPQHF; CDR3 DNA: TGCGCCAGCAGCCATAAGACGGTATCGGGGTTAAGAGGTCATCAGCCCCAGCATTTT
D gene: NA; J gene: TRBJ2-1; clone size: NA; V gene: TRBV7-9; CDR3 protein: CASSISQVQFF; CDR3 DNA: TGTGCCAGCAGCATCAGTCAGGTACAGTTCTTC
D gene: NA; J gene: TRBJ2-7; clone size: NA; V gene: TRBV7-3; CDR3 protein: CASSLTEGHAQYF; CDR3 DNA: TGTGCCAGCAGCTTAACTGAGGGACACGCGCAGTACTTC
D gene: TRBD2; J gene: TRBJ2-7; clone size: few; V gene: TRBV6-5; CDR3 protein: CASSFGGGLKYEQYF; CDR3 DNA: TGTGCCAGCAGTTTCGGGGGGGGTTTAAAATACGAGCAGTACTTC
D gene: TRBD1; J gene: TRBJ1-6; clone size: NA; V gene: TRBV5-1; CDR3 protein: CASSPAGQGRSPLHF; CDR3 DNA: TGCGCCAGCAGCCCCGCTGGACAGGGGCGCTCACCCCTCCACTTT
D gene: NA; J gene: TRBJ1-6; clone size: NA; V gene: TRBV4-1; CDR3 protein: CASSSRTDSPLHF; CDR3 DNA: TGCGCCAGCAGCTCTCGGACAGATTCACCCCTCCACTTT
D gene: TRBD1; J gene: TRBJ2-1; clone size: NA; V gene: TRBV5-4; CDR3 protein: CASSLGAGGWYEQFF; CDR3 DNA: TGTGCCAGCAGCCTGGGGGCAGGGGGCTGGTATGAGCAGTTCTTC
D gene: TRBD1; J gene: TRBJ2-7; clone size: NA; V gene: TRBV27; CDR3 protein: CASSFAGGAVNEQYF; CDR3 DNA: TGTGCCAGCAGTTTTGCAGGGGGCGCGGTCAACGAGCAGTACTTC
D gene: TRBD1; J gene: TRBJ2-3; clone size: NA; V gene: TRBV5-1; CDR3 protein: CASSLGSGGYTQYF; CDR3 DNA: TGCGCCAGCAGCTTGGGCTCAGGGGGATATACGCAGTATTTT